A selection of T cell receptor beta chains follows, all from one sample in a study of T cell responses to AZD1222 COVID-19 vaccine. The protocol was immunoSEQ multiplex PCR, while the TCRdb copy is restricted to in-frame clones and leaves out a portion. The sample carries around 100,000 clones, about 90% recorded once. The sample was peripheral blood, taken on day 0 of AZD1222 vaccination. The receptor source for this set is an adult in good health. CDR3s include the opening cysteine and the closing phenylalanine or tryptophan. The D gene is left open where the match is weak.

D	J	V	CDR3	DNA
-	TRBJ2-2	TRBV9	CASSAPGELFF	TGTGCCAGCAGCGCCCCCGGGGAGCTGTTTTTT
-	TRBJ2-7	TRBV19	CASSGNTGIHEQYF	TGTGCCAGTAGTGGGAATACAGGGATACACGAGCAGTACTTC
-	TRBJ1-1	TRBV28	CASSLAQFFQAFF	TGTGCCAGCAGTTTGGCTCAGTTCTTCCAAGCTTTCTTT
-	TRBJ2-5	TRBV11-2	CASSLGQVQTQYF	TGTGCCAGCAGCTTAGGACAAGTCCAGACCCAGTACTTC
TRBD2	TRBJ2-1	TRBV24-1	CATSDRTSRQFF	TGTGCCACCAGTGACCGGACTAGTCGGCAGTTCTTC
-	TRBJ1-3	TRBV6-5	CASSYSDFSGNTIYF	TGTGCCAGCAGTTACTCCGATTTCTCTGGAAACACCATATATTTT
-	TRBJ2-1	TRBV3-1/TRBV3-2	CASSGTPVDEQFF	TGTGCCAGCAGCGGGACCCCGGTGGATGAGCAGTTCTTC
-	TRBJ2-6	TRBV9	CASSVDPGEYSGANVLTF	TGTGCCAGCAGCGTAGACCCTGGGGAGTACTCTGGGGCCAACGTCCTGACTTTC
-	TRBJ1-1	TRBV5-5	CASSSGGGTEAFF	TGTGCCAGCAGCTCGGGTGGGGGCACTGAAGCTTTCTTT
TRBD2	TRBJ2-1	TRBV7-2	CASSPHQLAGGPHFNEQFF	TGTGCCAGCAGCCCCCACCAACTAGCGGGAGGGCCCCATTTCAATGAGCAGTTCTTC
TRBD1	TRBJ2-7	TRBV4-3	CASSQGSGQGPYEQYF	TGCGCCAGCAGCCAAGGCTCGGGACAGGGACCCTACGAGCAGTACTTC